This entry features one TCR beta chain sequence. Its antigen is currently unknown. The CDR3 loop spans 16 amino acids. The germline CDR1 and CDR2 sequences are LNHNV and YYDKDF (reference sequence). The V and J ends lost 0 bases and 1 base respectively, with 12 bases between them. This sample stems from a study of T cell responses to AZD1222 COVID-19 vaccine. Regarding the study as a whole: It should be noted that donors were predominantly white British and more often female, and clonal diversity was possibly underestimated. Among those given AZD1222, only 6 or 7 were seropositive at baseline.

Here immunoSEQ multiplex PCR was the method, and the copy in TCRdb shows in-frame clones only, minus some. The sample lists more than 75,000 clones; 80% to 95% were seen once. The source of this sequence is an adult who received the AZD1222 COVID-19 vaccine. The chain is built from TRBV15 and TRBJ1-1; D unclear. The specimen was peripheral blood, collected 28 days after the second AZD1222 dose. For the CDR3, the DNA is TGTGCCACCAGCAGAGATGGTTTGGGGAGGAACACTGAAGCTTTCTTT. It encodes CATSRDGLGRNTEAFF. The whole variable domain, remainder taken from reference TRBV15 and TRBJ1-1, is DAMVIQNPRYQVTQFGKPVTLSCSQTLNHNVMYWYQQKSSQAPKLLFHYYDKDFNNEADTPDNFQSRRPNTSFCFLDIRSPGLGDTAMYLCATSRDGLGRNTEAFFGQGTRLTVV.